This T cell receptor beta chain stems from a study of Graves' ophthalmopathy and Graves' hyperthyroidism. Broader study findings: Blood contained most expanded thyroid clonotypes exceeding 0.001 frequency.

Amplified material comprised TCR beta CDR3 regions derived from RNA transcripts. After a first-round RT-PCR with HTBI primers, a second-round multiplex PCR was run. TCRdb redid the calling of the multiplex PCR reads with MiXCR, one entry per CDR3 protein. This table holds over a million distinct CDR3 sequences, about two fifths found once. Many counts were recorded for this clonotype. The antigen is unknown. V lost 3 bases to trimming and J lost 5 bases; unmatched junction nucleotides: 2. The CDR3 loop spans 12 amino acids. The V gene's germline CDR1 is DFQATT and CDR2 SNEGSKA (reference sequence). This rearrangement joins TRBV20-1 to TRBJ2-5, with TRBD1 identical over 8 bases. The receptor was derived from an adult man with Graves' hyperthyroidism. Sequencing input: peripheral blood or thyroid tissue (not recorded which). In nucleotides, the CDR3 is TGCAGTGCTAGGCCAGGGGGCGAGACCCAGTACTTC. This gives the protein CSARPGGETQYF.